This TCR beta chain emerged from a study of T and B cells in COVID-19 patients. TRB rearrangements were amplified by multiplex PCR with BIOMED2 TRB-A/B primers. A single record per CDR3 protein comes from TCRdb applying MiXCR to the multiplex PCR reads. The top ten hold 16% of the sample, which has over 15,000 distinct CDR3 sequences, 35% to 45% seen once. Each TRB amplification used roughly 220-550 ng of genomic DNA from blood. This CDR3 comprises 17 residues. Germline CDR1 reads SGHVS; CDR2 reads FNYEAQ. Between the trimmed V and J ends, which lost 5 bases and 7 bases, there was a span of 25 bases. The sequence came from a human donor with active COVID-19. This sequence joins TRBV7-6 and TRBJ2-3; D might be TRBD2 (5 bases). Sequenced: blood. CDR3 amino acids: CASSTRLAIPDPYTQYF. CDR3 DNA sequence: TGTGCCAGCAGCACCCGGCTAGCAATCCCCGACCCGTATACGCAGTATTTT.